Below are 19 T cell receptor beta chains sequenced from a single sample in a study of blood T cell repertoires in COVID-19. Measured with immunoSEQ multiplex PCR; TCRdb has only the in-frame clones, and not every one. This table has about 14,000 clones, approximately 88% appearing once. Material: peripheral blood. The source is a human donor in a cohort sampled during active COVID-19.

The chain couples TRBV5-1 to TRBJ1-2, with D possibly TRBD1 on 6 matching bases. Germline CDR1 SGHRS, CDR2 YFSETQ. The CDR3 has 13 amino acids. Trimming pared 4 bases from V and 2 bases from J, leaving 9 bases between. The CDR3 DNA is TGCGCCAGCAGCCAGGACAGCAACTATGGCTACACCTTC. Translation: CASSQDSNYGYTF.

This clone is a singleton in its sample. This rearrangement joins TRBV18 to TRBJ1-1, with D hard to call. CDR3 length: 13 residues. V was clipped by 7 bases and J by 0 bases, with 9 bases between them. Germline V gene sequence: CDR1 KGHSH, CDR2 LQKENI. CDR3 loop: CASWRELNTEAFF. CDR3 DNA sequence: TGTGCCAGCTGGAGGGAGTTGAACACTGAAGCTTTCTTT.

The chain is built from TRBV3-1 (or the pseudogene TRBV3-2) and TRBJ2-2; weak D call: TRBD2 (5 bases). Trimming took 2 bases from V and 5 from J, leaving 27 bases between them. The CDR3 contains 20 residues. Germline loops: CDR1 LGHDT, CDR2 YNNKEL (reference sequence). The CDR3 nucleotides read TGTGCCAGCAGCCAACCCTCTGGGGTTGCGGGCGCCGCGAGGACCGGGGAGCTGTTTTTT. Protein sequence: CASSQPSGVAGAARTGELFF.

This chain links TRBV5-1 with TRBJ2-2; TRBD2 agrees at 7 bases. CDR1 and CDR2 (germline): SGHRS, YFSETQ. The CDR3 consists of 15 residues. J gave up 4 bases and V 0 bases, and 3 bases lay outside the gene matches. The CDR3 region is CASSLGRGTTGELFF. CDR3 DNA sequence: TGCGCCAGCAGCTTGGGGCGGGGGACCACCGGGGAGCTGTTTTTT.

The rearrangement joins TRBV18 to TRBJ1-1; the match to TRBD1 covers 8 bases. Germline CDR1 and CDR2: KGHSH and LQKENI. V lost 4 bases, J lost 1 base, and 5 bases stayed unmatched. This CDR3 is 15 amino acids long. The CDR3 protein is CASSRQGAWNTEAFF. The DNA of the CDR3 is TGTGCCAGCTCACGGCAGGGGGCATGGAACACTGAAGCTTTCTTT. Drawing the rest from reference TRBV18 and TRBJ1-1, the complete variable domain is NAGVMQNPRHLVRRRGQEARLRCSPMKGHSHVYWYRQLPEEGLKFMVYLQKENIIDESGMPKERFSAEFPKEGPSILRIQQVVRGDSAAYFCASSRQGAWNTEAFFGQGTRLTVV.

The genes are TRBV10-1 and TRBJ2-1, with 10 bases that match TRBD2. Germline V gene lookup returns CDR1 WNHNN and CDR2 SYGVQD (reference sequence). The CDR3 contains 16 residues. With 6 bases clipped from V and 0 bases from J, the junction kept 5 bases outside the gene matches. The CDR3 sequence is CASRLAGPSSYNEQFF. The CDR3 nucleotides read TGCGCCAGCAGACTAGCGGGGCCTAGCTCCTACAATGAGCAGTTCTTC.

The CDR3 DNA reads TGTGCCAGCAGTGGGACTAGCGGAAACTACGAGCAGTACTTC. It yields the protein CASSGTSGNYEQYF. The rearrangement links TRBV6-6 to TRBJ2-7, with 11 nucleotides matching TRBD2. This CDR3 comprises 14 residues. Germline trimming cut 5 bases from V and 3 bases from J; bases unmatched to any gene: 3. Germline V gives CDR1 MNHNY, CDR2 SVGAGI (reference sequence).

CDR3 amino acids: CASSYGGGITYNEQFF. In DNA, the CDR3 is TGTGCCAGCAGCTACGGGGGGGGCATCACCTACAATGAGCAGTTCTTC. The rearrangement joins TRBV6-5 to TRBJ2-1; TRBD2 matches at 8 bases. V was pared by 6 bases and J by 2 bases, with 9 bases of the junction left unmatched. Germline loops: CDR1 MNHEY, CDR2 SVGAGI. This CDR3 is 16 amino acids long.

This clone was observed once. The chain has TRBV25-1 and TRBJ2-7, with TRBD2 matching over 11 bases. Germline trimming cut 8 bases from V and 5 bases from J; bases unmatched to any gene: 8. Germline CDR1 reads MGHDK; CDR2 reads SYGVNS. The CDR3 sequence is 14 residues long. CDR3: CASPTSGSNHEQYF. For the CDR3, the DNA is TGTGCCAGCCCTACTAGCGGGAGTAACCACGAGCAGTACTTC.

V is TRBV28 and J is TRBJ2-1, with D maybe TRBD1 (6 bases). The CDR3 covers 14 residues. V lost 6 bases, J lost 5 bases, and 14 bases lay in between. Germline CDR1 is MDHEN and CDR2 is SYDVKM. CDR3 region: CASRPGAANNEQFF. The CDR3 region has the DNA TGTGCCAGCAGACCAGGGGCCGCCAACAATGAGCAGTTCTTC. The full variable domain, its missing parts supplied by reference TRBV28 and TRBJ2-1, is DVKVTQSSRYLVKRTGEKVFLECVQDMDHENMFWYRQDPGLGLRLIYFSYDVKMKEKGDIPEGYSVSREKKERFSLILESASTNQTSMYLCASRPGAANNEQFFGPGTRLTVL.

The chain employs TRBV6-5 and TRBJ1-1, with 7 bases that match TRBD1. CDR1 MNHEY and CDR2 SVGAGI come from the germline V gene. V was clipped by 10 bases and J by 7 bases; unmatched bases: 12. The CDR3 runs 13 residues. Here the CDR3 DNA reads TGTGCCACCGATGCACTTCGACAGGGTGAAGCTTTCTTT. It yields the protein CATDALRQGEAFF.

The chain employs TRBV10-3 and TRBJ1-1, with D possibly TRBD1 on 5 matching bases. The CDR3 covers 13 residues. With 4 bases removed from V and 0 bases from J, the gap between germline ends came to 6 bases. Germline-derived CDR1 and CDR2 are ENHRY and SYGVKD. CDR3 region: CAISATVNTEAFF. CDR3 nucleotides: TGTGCCATCAGTGCGACAGTGAACACTGAAGCTTTCTTT.

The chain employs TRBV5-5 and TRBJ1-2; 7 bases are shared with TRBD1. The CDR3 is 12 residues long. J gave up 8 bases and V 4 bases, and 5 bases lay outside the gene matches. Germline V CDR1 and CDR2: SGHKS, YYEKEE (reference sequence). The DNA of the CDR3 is TGTGCCAGCAGCCAGGGGGGACTCGGCTACACCTTC. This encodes CASSQGGLGYTF.

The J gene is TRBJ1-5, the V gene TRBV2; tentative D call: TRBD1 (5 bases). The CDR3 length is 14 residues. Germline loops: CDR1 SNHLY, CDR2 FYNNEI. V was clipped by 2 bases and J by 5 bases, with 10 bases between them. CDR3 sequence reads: CASSEFRGYQPQHF. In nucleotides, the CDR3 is TGTGCCAGCAGTGAATTTAGGGGTTATCAGCCCCAGCATTTT.

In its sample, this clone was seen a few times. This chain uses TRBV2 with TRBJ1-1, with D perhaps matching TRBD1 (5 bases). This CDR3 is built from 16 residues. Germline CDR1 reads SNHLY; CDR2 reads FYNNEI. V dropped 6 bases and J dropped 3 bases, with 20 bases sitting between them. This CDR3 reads CASRENLGDPDTEAFF. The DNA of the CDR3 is TGTGCCAGCAGGGAAAATTTAGGGGATCCGGACACTGAAGCTTTCTTT.

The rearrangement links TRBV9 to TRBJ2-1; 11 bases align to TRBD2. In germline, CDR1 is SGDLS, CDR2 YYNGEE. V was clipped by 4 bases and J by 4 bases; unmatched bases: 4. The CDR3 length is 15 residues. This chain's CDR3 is CASSPVAGGYNEQFF. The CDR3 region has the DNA TGTGCCAGCAGCCCCGTAGCGGGAGGGTACAATGAGCAGTTCTTC.

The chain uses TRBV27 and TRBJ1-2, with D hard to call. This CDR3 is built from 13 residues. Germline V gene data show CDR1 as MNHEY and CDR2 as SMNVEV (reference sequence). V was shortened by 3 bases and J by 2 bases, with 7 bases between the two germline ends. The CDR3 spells CASSFRENYGYTF. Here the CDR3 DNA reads TGTGCCAGCAGTTTCCGTGAGAACTATGGCTACACCTTC.

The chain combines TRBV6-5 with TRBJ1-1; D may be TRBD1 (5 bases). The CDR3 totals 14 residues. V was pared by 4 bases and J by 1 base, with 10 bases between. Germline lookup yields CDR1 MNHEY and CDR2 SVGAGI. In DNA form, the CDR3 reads TGTGCCAGCAGTTCGACGGACAAGAACACTGAAGCTTTCTTT. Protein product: CASSSTDKNTEAFF.

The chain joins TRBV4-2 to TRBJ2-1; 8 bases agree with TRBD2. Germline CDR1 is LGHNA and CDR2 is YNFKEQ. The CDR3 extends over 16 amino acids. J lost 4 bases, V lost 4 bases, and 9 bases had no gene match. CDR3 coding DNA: TGTGCCAGCAGCCCCGAATCAGCGGGAGTATACAATGAGCAGTTCTTC. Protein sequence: CASSPESAGVYNEQFF.